The 18 T cell receptor beta chains below were found in one sample sequenced in a study of blood T cells in healthy people across ages. Together with a sample-barcoded 5' primer, a J-beta primer mix was included in a second PCR lasting about 7 to 12 cycles. One entry per CDR3 protein, called by TCRdb with MiXCR from the 5' RACE reads. The sample yields 780,000 or so distinct CDR3 sequences, about 25% seen once. This same sample was also part of a study on T cells of mothers and their children.

Source material: blood. These TCRs come from a boy between 10 and 17 years old in good health.

This clonotype has just a few counts. The chain employs TRBV7-9 and TRBJ1-4, with 7 bases lining up with TRBD1. Germline V gives CDR1 SEHNR, CDR2 FQNEAQ (reference sequence). The V and J ends lost 3 bases and 5 bases, in that order; junction bases with no gene match: 6. The CDR3 sequence is 15 residues long. The chain's CDR3 is CASSLYRGINEKLFF. In DNA form, the CDR3 reads TGTGCCAGCAGCTTGTACAGGGGAATAAATGAAAAACTGTTTTTT.

This clonotype was detected only a few times. The CDR3 region has the DNA TGTGCCAGCAGCGGAAGTTGGGGGACTAGCCGCCCTTCCCCCCACAATGAGCAGTTCTTC. This codes for CASSGSWGTSRPSPHNEQFF. The V call is TRBV27, the J call TRBJ2-1, with 9 bases identical to TRBD2. The CDR3 contains 20 residues. The germline V gene encodes CDR1 MNHEY and CDR2 SMNVEV (reference sequence). V lost 6 bases and J lost 5; bases outside the gene matches: 23.

A few counts support this clonotype. J is TRBJ2-1 and V is TRBV6-1, with 7 bases identical to TRBD1. This CDR3 has 15 residues. V lost 1 base to trimming and J lost 3 bases; unmatched junction nucleotides: 3. Germline V gives CDR1 MNHNS, CDR2 SASEGT. CDR3 amino acids: CASSEGQGHYNEQFF. The CDR3 DNA sequence: TGTGCCAGCAGTGAAGGACAGGGCCACTACAATGAGCAGTTCTTC.

This clonotype was counted at least ten times. J is TRBJ2-3 and V is TRBV9; D is uncertain. This CDR3 contains 14 residues. Trimming took off 4 bases at V and 0 bases at J, with 9 bases between the two ends. Germline-derived CDR1 and CDR2 are SGDLS and YYNGEE. The CDR3 here is CASSLPDSTDTQYF. CDR3 DNA sequence: TGTGCCAGCAGCTTACCGGATAGCACAGATACGCAGTATTTT.

CDR3 DNA: TGTGCCAGCACCCTGACCGGGACAGGGAGAGAGACCCAGTACTTC. This encodes CASTLTGTGRETQYF. The chain employs TRBV2 and TRBJ2-5; the match to TRBD1 covers 9 bases. This CDR3 has 15 amino acids. Germline CDR1 reads SNHLY; CDR2 reads FYNNEI. V dropped 7 bases and J dropped 4; count of bases not matched to a gene: 10.

This clonotype was detected a few times. CDR3 residues: CASSFRSPSTDTQYF. The CDR3 DNA sequence: TGTGCCAGCAGTTTTCGTTCGCCTAGCACAGATACGCAGTATTTT. The V call is TRBV27, the J call TRBJ2-3; D gene uncertain. V lost 3 bases to trimming and J lost 0 bases, with 10 bases between them. The CDR3 spans 15 residues. The germline V gene has CDR1 MNHEY and CDR2 SMNVEV (reference sequence).

The sample holds a few counts of this clonotype. The V gene is TRBV29-1, the J gene TRBJ2-5, with 8 nucleotides matching TRBD2. V lost 2 bases to trimming and J lost 0 bases; unmatched junction nucleotides: 5. This CDR3 contains 15 residues. CDR1 SQVTM and CDR2 ANQGSEA come from the germline V gene. CDR3 DNA: TGCAGCGTTGAATTTACTAGCGGCCACCAAGAGACCCAGTACTTC. It codes for CSVEFTSGHQETQYF.

This clonotype was recorded a few times. The chain is built from TRBV6-1 and TRBJ1-5; 12 bases are a match to TRBD1. The J segment lost 2 bases and the V segment lost 7 bases, leaving 12 bases of the junction unmatched. The CDR3 is 18 amino acids. Germline values: CDR1 MNHNS, CDR2 SASEGT. The CDR3 loop is CASNPRDRGPTGNQPQHF. The CDR3 DNA reads as TGTGCCAGCAACCCCCGGGACAGGGGGCCCACGGGCAATCAGCCCCAGCATTTT.

This clonotype has a handful of counts. A read error may produce the germline difference seen at one junction end. The chain joins TRBV4-1 to TRBJ2-5, with a possible D match to TRBD2 (6 bases). Gene TRBJ2-1 matches the end of the DNA better, so the J call may be wrong. The CDR3 consists of 17 residues. CDR1 is MGHRA, CDR2 YSYEKL, per germline. The DNA for the CDR3 is TGCGCCGGCAGCCAAGTTATGGGGGGAGTGAACTACAATGAGCAGTTCTTC. Protein sequence: CAGSQVMGGVNYNEQFF.

This clonotype has more than one count but fewer than ten. The chain has TRBV4-2 and TRBJ2-5, with D possibly being TRBD2 (6 bases). The tail of the sequence fits TRBJ2-1 better, so the J call may be wrong. The CDR3 has 16 residues. Germline CDR1 reads LGHNA; CDR2 reads YNFKEQ. CDR3 in amino acids: CASSHLTPGLYNEQFF. CDR3 coding DNA: TGTGCCAGCAGCCACCTGACTCCGGGACTTTACAATGAGCAGTTCTTC.

This clonotype showed up just a few times. The chain links TRBV12-3 or TRBV12-4 to TRBJ1-1; the D is unclear. Trimming cost V 7 bases and J 0 bases, with 9 bases left between them. This CDR3 spans 13 amino acids. The DNA for the CDR3 is TGTGCCAGCATCGTTCCTATGAACACTGAAGCTTTCTTT. This gives the protein CASIVPMNTEAFF.

This clonotype has just a few counts. This chain connects TRBV6-6 to TRBJ2-6; possible D gene TRBD1, 5 bases. V lost 7 bases and J lost 1, with 8 bases in between. This CDR3 is built from 14 residues. Germline CDR1 and CDR2: MNHNY and SVGAGI (reference sequence). The CDR3 protein is CASTQGSGANVLTF. In nucleotides, the CDR3 is TGTGCCAGCACCCAGGGTTCTGGGGCCAACGTCCTGACTTTC.

The rearrangement links TRBV7-2 to TRBJ2-7, with 7 positions matching TRBD2. The end of the DNA aligns better with TRBJ2-5, so the J call may be wrong. CDR1 and CDR2 from the germline V gene are SGHTA and FQGNSA. This CDR3 region has 15 residues. The CDR3 nucleotides read TGTGCCAGCAGCTTATATTTGACTAGCTCGGAGACCCAGTACTTC. Its translation is CASSLYLTSSETQYF.

This clonotype has a handful of counts. The V gene is TRBV12-3 or TRBV12-4, the J gene TRBJ2-7; 7 bases are a match to TRBD1. Trimming removed 0 bases from V and 4 bases from J; junction bases left unmatched: 3. This CDR3 has 14 amino acids. CDR3: CASSLATGRYEQYF. In nucleotides, the CDR3 is TGTGCCAGCAGTTTAGCGACAGGGCGGTACGAGCAGTACTTC.

This clonotype occurred many times. This chain connects TRBV25-1 to TRBJ2-5; possibly TRBD1 for D (5 bases). This CDR3 is built from 16 residues. Trimming left V 3 bases short and J 2 bases short, with 16 bases between. CDR1 and CDR2 from the germline V gene are MGHDK and SYGVNS. The CDR3 nucleotides read TGTGCCAGCAGTGATATGGACAATACCAAACAAGAGACCCAGTACTTC. As protein: CASSDMDNTKQETQYF. Full variable domain (outside the CDR3, taken from reference TRBV25-1 and TRBJ2-5): EADIYQTPRYLVIGTGKKITLECSQTMGHDKMYWYQQDPGMELHLIHYSYGVNSTEKGDLSSESTVSRIRTEHFPLTLESARPSHTSQYLCASSDMDNTKQETQYFGPGTRLLVL.

This clonotype was recorded a few times. The V and J genes are TRBV6-5 and TRBJ2-5; 8 nucleotides agree with TRBD1. Germline-derived CDR1 and CDR2 are MNHEY and SVGAGI. Trimming cost V 6 bases and J 5 bases; bases outside gene matches: 11. The CDR3 has 15 residues. The CDR3: CASSRTGGNLETQYF. The CDR3 nucleotides are TGTGCCAGCAGCCGCACAGGGGGAAACCTTGAGACCCAGTACTTC.

This clonotype was picked up a small number of times. The chain joins TRBV6-5 to TRBJ1-1; 8 bases map to TRBD1. The CDR3 is 14 residues long. CDR1 and CDR2 from the germline V gene are MNHEY and SVGAGI. Trimming cost V 2 bases and J 4 bases; bases outside gene matches: 3. Here the CDR3 reads CASSYGQGGTEAFF. Written as DNA, the CDR3 is TGTGCCAGCAGTTACGGACAGGGTGGCACTGAAGCTTTCTTT.

This clonotype appeared a few times. V is TRBV7-3 and J is TRBJ2-3; 10 bases agree with TRBD2. The CDR3 has 17 amino acids. In germline, CDR1 is SGHTA, CDR2 FQGTGA. V lost 5 bases, J lost 6 bases, and 14 bases stayed unmatched. In nucleotides, the CDR3 is TGTGCCAGCAGCGATCCCTCCCTAGCGGGAGCTTCTGATACGCAGTATTTT. Its translation is CASSDPSLAGASDTQYF.